This TCR beta chain was obtained from a study of blood T cell repertoires in COVID-19. Study in general: The origin of the acute and convalescent COVID-19 samples was the United States, Italy and Spain.

Assay: immunoSEQ multiplex PCR; the TCRdb copy retains only in-frame clones and omits some. The sample has roughly 18,000 clones, about 90% seen once. Germline-derived CDR1 and CDR2 are LNHDA and SQIVND (reference sequence). Trimming removed 4 bases from V and 4 bases from J, with 10 bases in between. The CDR3 consists of 13 residues. Sequences were obtained from peripheral blood. The TCR comes from a human donor in a cohort sampled during active COVID-19. The rearrangement joins TRBV19 to TRBJ2-5; D perhaps matches TRBD2 (5 bases). This CDR3 is CASSRRMAETQYF. CDR3 bases: TGTGCCAGTAGTAGGAGGATGGCAGAGACCCAGTACTTC. Full variable domain (remainder filled in from reference TRBV19 and TRBJ2-5): DGGITQSPKYLFRKEGQNVTLSCEQNLNHDAMYWYRQDPGQGLRLIYYSQIVNDFQKGDIAEGYSVSREKKESFPLTVTSAQKNPTAFYLCASSRRMAETQYFGPGTRLLVL.